The present entry profiles one T cell receptor beta chain with its context. J gave up 11 bases and V 5 bases, and 5 bases lay outside the gene matches. This CDR3 comprises 11 residues. From germline, CDR1 is SEHNR and CDR2 FQNEAQ (reference sequence). These data are taken from a study of T cell changes during pregnancy in multiple sclerosis. Sequencing used immunoSEQ multiplex PCR; TCRdb keeps in-frame clones, though not all of them. The table includes some 83,000 clones, around 93% detected once. This TCR derives from a female donor in good health, serving as a control in a pregnancy study. Some clones in this sample may be carry-over from other donors' samples. Sample: PBMCs, taken in the first trimester of pregnancy. V usage is TRBV7-9 and J usage is TRBJ1-1, with TRBD1 identical over 7 bases. In DNA form, the CDR3 reads TGTGCCAGCAGCCGACAGGGTGAGGCTTTCTTT. Encoded protein: CASSRQGEAFF.